What follows are 29 T cell receptor beta chains derived from one specimen sequenced in a study of OX40 agonist ivuxolimab in advanced cancers. Library prep was done by the immunoSEQ multiplex PCR assay. The clones in this table, taken by TCRdb from immuneACCESS, are in-frame only. Not every clone is retained; where verified, under half of the shortfall comes from an unresolved V gene, and the cause of the rest is unknown. A total of tens of thousands of clones appear in this sample, around 94% of them only once. 15% to 18% of the sample is held by the ten biggest clonotypes. Specimen: CD4+ or CD8+ T cells sorted from blood, collected in a trial of the OX40 agonist ivuxolimab. The receptors stem from an adult with an advanced solid tumor such as melanoma, head and neck, liver or kidney cancer.

V gene TRBV29-1 combines with J gene TRBJ2-7; D gene unclear. Trimming shortened V by 4 bases and J by 9 bases, and 16 bases separated the two germline ends. Germline V lookup: CDR1 SQVTM, CDR2 ANQGSEA. The CDR3 is 12 amino acids. In nucleotides, the CDR3 is TGCAGCGTTGGTTCGGATCTTACGACGCAGTACTTC. Amino acids: CSVGSDLTTQYF.

J is TRBJ1-2 and V is TRBV4-2; no definite D call. CDR3 length: 12 residues. Germline values: CDR1 LGHNA, CDR2 YNFKEQ. V was pared by 3 bases and J by 6 bases, with 8 bases between. In DNA form, the CDR3 reads TGTGCCAGCAGCCACCGGAACAATGGCTACACCTTC. This sequence encodes CASSHRNNGYTF.

V usage is TRBV19 and J usage is TRBJ2-1; D perhaps matches TRBD1 (6 bases). V shed 2 bases and J shed 5 bases, with 7 bases lying between them. CDR1 and CDR2 (germline): LNHDA, SQIVND (reference sequence). The CDR3 contains 13 residues. CDR3 region: CASSISGDNEQFF. The CDR3, as DNA: TGTGCCAGTAGTATATCAGGGGACAATGAGCAGTTCTTC.

The rearrangement joins TRBV7-9 to TRBJ2-7, with D maybe TRBD1 (6 bases). Germline V gene lookup returns CDR1 SEHNR and CDR2 FQNEAQ (reference sequence). V lost 2 bases and J lost 5, with 10 bases in between. This CDR3 spans 13 amino acids. Here the CDR3 DNA reads TGTGCCAGCAGCTTAACGGGGACAAACGAGCAGTACTTC. Encoded protein: CASSLTGTNEQYF. Combining the CDR3 with reference TRBV7-9 and TRBJ2-7 gives the whole variable domain DTGVSQNPRHKITKRGQNVTFRCDPISEHNRLYWYRQTLGQGPEFLTYFQNEAQLEKSRLLSDRFSAERPKGSFSTLEIQRTEQGDSAMYLCASSLTGTNEQYFGPGTRLTVT.

The chain joins TRBV9 to TRBJ1-2; 7 bases are shared with TRBD1. V shed 3 bases and J 1 base; nucleotides not matched to a gene: 3. The germline CDR1 and CDR2 sequences are SGDLS and YYNGEE. The CDR3 is 14 amino acids. This chain's CDR3 is CASSARQGNYGYTF. The CDR3 DNA reads TGTGCCAGCAGCGCTCGACAGGGTAACTATGGCTACACCTTC.

This sequence joins TRBV28 and TRBJ1-2, with 9 bases identical to TRBD1. Germline-derived CDR1 and CDR2 are MDHEN and SYDVKM. There are 21 residues in the CDR3. With V trimmed by 6 bases and J by 2 bases, 25 bases remained unmatched. The chain's CDR3 is CASSLAGTGTIEYYRNYGYTF. The CDR3 DNA sequence: TGTGCCAGCAGCCTGGCCGGGACAGGGACCATCGAGTACTACCGGAACTATGGCTACACCTTC.

This chain uses TRBV28 with TRBJ2-3, with TRBD2 identical over 11 bases. The CDR3 length is 19 residues. V was pared by 6 bases and J by 0 bases, with 14 bases of the junction left unmatched. In germline, CDR1 is MDHEN, CDR2 SYDVKM. The CDR3 DNA reads as TGTGCCAGCAGCCCGTTCCTTAGCGGGAGGGCCCCTAGCACAGATACGCAGTATTTT. This codes for CASSPFLSGRAPSTDTQYF.

The chain carries TRBV7-8 and TRBJ2-1; D gene unclear. Trimming stripped 5 bases from V and 0 bases from J, with 20 bases between. Germline CDR1 reads SGHVS; CDR2 reads FQNEAQ. The CDR3 has 18 residues. Here the CDR3 reads CASSPPVGGSISYNEQFF. The DNA for the CDR3 is TGTGCCAGCAGCCCTCCCGTGGGTGGCTCTATCTCCTACAATGAGCAGTTCTTC.

The V and J genes are TRBV28 and TRBJ2-5, with TRBD2 matching over 8 bases. The ends lost 5 bases at V and 3 bases at J; junction bases unmatched: 8. The CDR3 extends over 15 amino acids. CDR1 is MDHEN, CDR2 SYDVKM, per germline. This CDR3 is CASSMGLGKEETQYF. The CDR3 region has the DNA TGTGCCAGCAGTATGGGACTAGGTAAAGAAGAGACCCAGTACTTC.

The chain is built from TRBV7-3 and TRBJ1-5, with 10 bases fitting TRBD1. From germline, CDR1 is SGHTA and CDR2 FQGTGA. The CDR3 length is 13 residues. The V and J ends lost 7 bases and 6 bases, in that order; junction bases with no gene match: 3. The CDR3 DNA sequence: TGTGCCAGCACGGGACAGGGGTTTCAGCCCCAGCATTTT. Encoded protein: CASTGQGFQPQHF.

This clone is a singleton in its sample. CDR3 in amino acids: CASSLSTAYSNQPQHF. In DNA form, the CDR3 reads TGTGCCAGCAGCTTATCGACAGCTTATAGCAATCAGCCCCAGCATTTT. This sequence joins TRBV7-9 and TRBJ1-5; weak D call: TRBD1 (5 bases). V lost 2 bases and J lost 0, with 11 bases in between. The CDR3 loop spans 16 amino acids. Germline V gene sequence: CDR1 SEHNR, CDR2 FQNEAQ (reference sequence).

The rearrangement joins TRBV6-6 to TRBJ1-1; D unclear. Germline CDR1 reads MNHNY; CDR2 reads SVGAGI (reference sequence). The CDR3 loop spans 14 amino acids. Trimming shortened V by 3 bases and J by 0 bases, and 8 bases separated the two germline ends. The CDR3 loop is CASSYIGMNTEAFF. Written as DNA, the CDR3 is TGTGCCAGCAGTTATATAGGTATGAACACTGAAGCTTTCTTT.

This chain uses TRBV2 with TRBJ1-3; D remains unclear. Per germline, CDR1 SNHLY and CDR2 FYNNEI. Trimming removed 6 bases at V and 3 bases at J, with 6 bases between. The CDR3 loop spans 12 amino acids. The CDR3 region has the DNA TGTGCCAGCAGCCCGGATGGAAACACCATATATTTT. This gives the protein CASSPDGNTIYF.

Note on this clone: The junction and the germline gene differ at one end; a read error may be behind it. This chain connects TRBV29-1 to TRBJ2-7, with TRBD2 matching 7 bases. CDR1 and CDR2 (germline): SQVTM, ANQGSEA. The CDR3 consists of 12 residues. The CDR3: CSLELRDYEQHF. The CDR3 bases are TGCAGCCTTGAACTGCGGGACTACGAGCAGCACTTC.

The V call is TRBV27, the J call TRBJ2-7, with D maybe TRBD1 (5 bases). V was trimmed by 10 bases and J by 2 bases, leaving 18 bases between them. This CDR3 region has 14 residues. The germline V gene encodes CDR1 MNHEY and CDR2 SMNVEV (reference sequence). CDR3 sequence: CATSPGQGPYEQYF. CDR3 bases: TGTGCCACCAGCCCCGGACAAGGCCCCTACGAGCAGTACTTC.

The chain has TRBV7-2 and TRBJ2-1, with a tentative D call TRBD2 (6 bases). The CDR3 consists of 16 residues. Germline V gene data show CDR1 as SGHTA and CDR2 as FQGNSA. Trimming pared 5 bases from V and 3 bases from J, leaving 17 bases between. CDR3 residues: CASSPGGTALYNEQFF. The CDR3 DNA is TGTGCCAGCAGCCCTGGGGGGACTGCCCTCTACAATGAGCAGTTCTTC.

The genes are TRBV7-8 and TRBJ1-3, with TRBD1 identical over 9 bases. The CDR3 is 15 amino acids. V shed 3 bases, J shed 3 bases, and the junction held 3 bases outside the gene matches. Per germline, CDR1 SGHVS and CDR2 FQNEAQ. The CDR3 loop reads CASSFGTGYGNTIYF. CDR3 sequence (DNA): TGTGCCAGCAGCTTCGGGACAGGGTATGGAAACACCATATATTTT.

The chain uses TRBV25-1 and TRBJ1-2, with a possible D match to TRBD1 (5 bases). Looked up from germline, CDR1 is MGHDK and CDR2 is SYGVNS. The CDR3 is made up of 11 amino acids. The CDR3 DNA reads TGTGCGTCGGGGCAGGGCGCCGGCTACACCTTC. It codes for CASGQGAGYTF.

The chain joins TRBV19 to TRBJ1-2; D possibly corresponds to TRBD1 (6 bases). The CDR3 sequence is 14 residues long. CDR1 is LNHDA, CDR2 SQIVND, per germline (reference sequence). V shed 5 bases and J shed 3 bases, with 13 bases lying between them. Written as DNA, the CDR3 is TGTGCCAGTAGTGACGCAGGGGAGGACTATGGCTACACCTTC. This codes for CASSDAGEDYGYTF. Using reference TRBV19 and TRBJ1-2 for the parts outside the CDR3, the full variable domain is DGGITQSPKYLFRKEGQNVTLSCEQNLNHDAMYWYRQDPGQGLRLIYYSQIVNDFQKGDIAEGYSVSREKKESFPLTVTSAQKNPTAFYLCASSDAGEDYGYTFGSGTRLTVV.

This chain connects TRBV5-6 to TRBJ2-7, with D possibly TRBD1 on 6 matching bases. The germline V gene encodes CDR1 SGHDT and CDR2 YYEEEE. V was pared by 3 bases and J by 1 base, with 8 bases between. CDR3 length equals 13 residues. In DNA form, the CDR3 reads TGTGCCAGCAGCTACGGACAGTCCTACGAGCAGTACTTC. It specifies CASSYGQSYEQYF.

The chain uses TRBV9 and TRBJ2-1; TRBD2 matches at 11 bases. V trimming: 3 bases; J trimming: 4 bases; junction bases outside the gene matches: 6. CDR3 length: 16 residues. Germline loops: CDR1 SGDLS, CDR2 YYNGEE. The CDR3 reads CASSALSGGEYNEQFF. The CDR3 region has the DNA TGTGCCAGCAGCGCTCTTAGCGGGGGGGAGTACAATGAGCAGTTCTTC.

This rearrangement joins TRBV14 to TRBJ1-2; TRBD1 is a possible D gene (5 bases). The CDR3 has 13 residues. Germline-derived CDR1 and CDR2 are SGHDN and FVKESK. The germline V and J ends were trimmed by 3 bases and 6 bases, with 11 bases remaining between them. CDR3 sequence reads: CASSQGLGDGYTF. Written as DNA, the CDR3 is TGTGCCAGCAGCCAGGGACTGGGGGATGGCTACACCTTC. Using reference TRBV14 and TRBJ1-2 for the parts outside the CDR3, the full variable domain is EAGVTQFPSHSVIEKGQTVTLRCDPISGHDNLYWYRRVMGKEIKFLLHFVKESKQDESGMPNNRFLAERTGGTYSTLKVQPAELEDSGVYFCASSQGLGDGYTFGSGTRLTVV.

The V and J genes are TRBV10-3 and TRBJ2-2, with 11 bases aligning to TRBD2. Trimming removed 3 bases from V and 1 base from J; junction bases left unmatched: 13. CDR1 is ENHRY, CDR2 SYGVKD, per germline. The CDR3 loop spans 20 amino acids. CDR3 loop: CAISDPTSGGGGRNTGELFF. The CDR3 nucleotides read TGTGCCATCAGTGACCCAACTAGCGGGGGAGGAGGGAGGAACACCGGGGAGCTGTTTTTT.

This chain uses TRBV27 with TRBJ2-2, with TRBD2 matching 7 bases. The CDR3 has 15 amino acids. Germline CDR1 reads MNHEY; CDR2 reads SMNVEV (reference sequence). V shed 6 bases, J shed 0 bases, and the junction held 4 bases outside the gene matches. The CDR3 coding sequence is TGTGCCAGCAGGTCTAGCGGTCCGAACACCGGGGAGCTGTTTTTT. Encoded protein: CASRSSGPNTGELFF.

V is TRBV9 and J is TRBJ2-3; D is ambiguous. The V end was cut by 0 bases, the J end by 0 bases, with 5 bases between. This CDR3 contains 14 residues. Per germline, CDR1 SGDLS and CDR2 YYNGEE. The CDR3 DNA reads as TGTGCCAGCAGCGTAGTTTCTAGCACAGATACGCAGTATTTT. Its protein is CASSVVSSTDTQYF.

The gene calls are TRBV9 and TRBJ2-1; tentative D call: TRBD2 (5 bases). V was clipped by 0 bases and J by 7 bases, with 8 bases between them. CDR1 SGDLS and CDR2 YYNGEE come from the germline V gene. The CDR3 contains 13 residues. CDR3 in DNA: TGTGCCAGCAGCGTAGCGGACTGGAATGAGCAGTTCTTC. Protein sequence: CASSVADWNEQFF.

The genes are TRBV6-5 and TRBJ2-3, with D possibly being TRBD1 or TRBD2 (6 bases each). Germline CDR1 MNHEY, CDR2 SVGAGI. V was trimmed by 4 bases and J by 3 bases, leaving 14 bases between them. This CDR3 is 15 amino acids long. CDR3 nucleotide sequence: TGTGCCAGCAGTTCCGACCGGGGGACAACAGATACGCAGTATTTT. This translates into CASSSDRGTTDTQYF.

Written as DNA, the CDR3 is TGCGCCAGCAGCTTGTACCAAATCCCCGTCTCCTACGAGCAGTACTTC. Encoded protein: CASSLYQIPVSYEQYF. The V gene is TRBV5-1, the J gene TRBJ2-5; D is unclear. The J call may be wrong; the DNA end is better matched by TRBJ2-7. The CDR3 runs to 16 residues. CDR1 SGHRS and CDR2 YFSETQ come from the germline V gene.

The genes are TRBV21-1 and TRBJ1-2; the tabulated D call, TRBD1, remains unverified against the DNA. TRBV21-1 is a known pseudogene. The CDR3 extends over 15 amino acids. Here the CDR3 DNA reads TGTGCCAGCAGCAAACGTTACAGGGTTCGCTATGGCTACACCTTC. It yields the protein CASSKRYRVRYGYTF.